This T cell receptor beta chain was retrieved from a study of STAT5B mutations in CD4+ large granular lymphocyte leukemia (dated 2022 in TCRdb). Concerning the study at large: Among the healthy controls, the CDR3 'QG' motif was associated with a particular HLA allele. Flow cytometry on FACSCanto II or FACSVerse confirmed that purified fractions exceeded 95% purity among lymphocytes. TCRbeta repertoires of CD4+ T-cell large granular lymphocyte leukemia patients were compared with those of healthy blood donors. Study-wide findings and limitations: Main leukemic clonotypes were private to each patient, although about 25% of the main leukemic clonotypes were found at low frequency in the non-leukemic repertoires of other patients. Greater clonality appeared to be present in CD4-sorted patient repertoires than in healthy CD4+ repertoires, and the difference was retained after the putative leukemic clones were removed. Enrichment of TRBV06-family usage was observed among the top patient clones (8/27) relative to healthy controls (2/35). The data were not HLA-matched, and the higher clonality in CD4+ T-LGLL than in CD8+ T-LGLL could be due to the relatively small sample size.

Buffy coats from some 35 blood donors, supplied by the Finnish Red Cross blood service, were used as healthy controls. All TCR-sequenced material derived from peripheral blood: patient blood samples and healthy donor buffy coats. Peripheral blood mononuclear cells were isolated by Ficoll-Hypaque gradient centrifugation. CD4+ cells were purified magnetically from the buffy coats of healthy controls. Genomic DNA was extracted with the Gentra Puregene Cell and Tissue kit and quantified on a Qubit 2.0 fluorometer. The germline V gene sets CDR1 to ENHRY and CDR2 to SYGVKD. The CDR3 measures 11 amino acids from cysteine to phenylalanine. Solely the CDR3 DNA is kept, with 33 bases framed from the first base. V and J are trimmed by 6 bases and 7 bases, and the gene matches miss 1 base of the junction. The immunoSEQ assay at survey resolution was used to sequence TCRbeta rearrangements from genomic DNA. In the paper's pipeline: A lowest detectable productive clonotype frequency of 2.59 x 10-5 was observed in the TCR sequencing data. Only productive TCRbeta rearrangements, meaning sequences that were complete and in-frame, were kept for the analyses. The clonality of each sample was calculated as Simpson clonality in the immunoSEQ Analyzer version 3.0. Clones were categorized by frequency as very rare, small, medium, large (1-20%) or hyperexpanded (>20%). Generation probabilities were estimated with OLGA 1.2.3, V-gene circos plots were generated with VDJtools, specificities were searched for in VDJdb, and CDR3 motifs were identified with GLIPH. TCRdb's version of the immuneACCESS table is confined to in-frame rearrangements and falls short of the full clone set. An unresolved V gene accounts for under half of the shortfall where checked; the remainder is of unknown origin. From that table come the V and J calls and clone size; the DNA was used to work out D and trimming. Recorded for this sample are approximately 33,000 clones; roughly three quarters of them occurred a single time. 2.5% to 3% of the sample goes to the ten largest clones.

As regards this clone: Its antigen is currently not known. No quality values exist for individual bases; no much larger clone is one base distant.

The material sequenced was CD4+ T cells from blood buffy coats. The receptor comes from a human donor in good health. The chain employs TRBV10-3 and TRBJ2-7; 9 of the junction bases match TRBD1. The nucleotide sequence reads as follows: TGTGCCATCAGACAGGGGGCGGAGCAGTACTTC. The encoded protein is CAIRQGAEQYF.